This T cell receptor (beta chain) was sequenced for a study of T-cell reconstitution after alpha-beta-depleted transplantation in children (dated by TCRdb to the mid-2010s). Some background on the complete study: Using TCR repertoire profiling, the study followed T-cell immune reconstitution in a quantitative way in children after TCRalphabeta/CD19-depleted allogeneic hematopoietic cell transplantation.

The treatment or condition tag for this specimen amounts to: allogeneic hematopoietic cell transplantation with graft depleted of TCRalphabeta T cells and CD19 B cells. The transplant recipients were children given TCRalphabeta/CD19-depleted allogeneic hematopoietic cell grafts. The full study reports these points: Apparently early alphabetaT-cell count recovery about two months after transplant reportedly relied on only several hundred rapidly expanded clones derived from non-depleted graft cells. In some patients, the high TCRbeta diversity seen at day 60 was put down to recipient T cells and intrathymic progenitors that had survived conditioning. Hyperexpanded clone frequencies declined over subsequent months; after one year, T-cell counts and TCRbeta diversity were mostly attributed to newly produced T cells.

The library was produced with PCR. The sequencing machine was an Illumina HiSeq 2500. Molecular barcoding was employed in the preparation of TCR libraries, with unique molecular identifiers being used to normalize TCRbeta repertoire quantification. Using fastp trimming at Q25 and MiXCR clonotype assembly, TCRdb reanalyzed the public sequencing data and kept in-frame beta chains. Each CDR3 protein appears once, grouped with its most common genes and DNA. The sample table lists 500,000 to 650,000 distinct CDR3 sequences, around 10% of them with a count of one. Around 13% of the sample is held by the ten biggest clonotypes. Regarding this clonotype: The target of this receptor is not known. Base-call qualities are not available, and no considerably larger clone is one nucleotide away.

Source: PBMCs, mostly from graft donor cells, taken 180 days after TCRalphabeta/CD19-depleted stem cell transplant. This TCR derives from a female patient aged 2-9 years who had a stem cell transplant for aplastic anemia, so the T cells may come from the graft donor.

The DNA sequence reads TGTGCCACCAGTGGGAGGGACGGGGGAGAGACCCAGTACTTC. This gives the protein CATSGRDGGETQYF. The V and J genes are TRBV24-1 and TRBJ2-5; matching of 6 bases hints at TRBD2 as the D gene. Including the terminal cysteine and phenylalanine, the CDR3 comprises 14 residues. The retained sequence is limited to the CDR3, 42 bases, with the frame set at the first base. Looking up the germline V gene yields CDR1 KGHDR and CDR2 SFDVKD. The V end loses 5 bases and the J end loses 4 bases, and a stretch of 13 bases separates them.